The source of this TCR beta chain is a study of vaccination and CD4 T cells after COVID-19. Cultured CD4+ T cell DNA was sequenced using the Oncomine TCR Beta short-read assay. In this case, cultured CD4+ T cells provided the extracted genomic DNA. Each CDR3 protein is one row after TCRdb ran MiXCR on the PCR reads. The table has fewer than 20,000 distinct CDR3 sequences, about 46% seen once. The CDR3 spans 15 residues. V was clipped by 5 bases and J by 3 bases, with 16 bases between them. Germline CDR1 is SGHTA and CDR2 is FQGNSA. Note on this clonotype: Its specificity is unknown.

Treatment in this sample: approximately 10-day PBMC culture with coronavirus spike peptide pools or control peptides (ViraFEST assay). The source of this sequence is a human donor who had recovered from COVID-19. V gene TRBV7-2 combines with J gene TRBJ1-2; the D gene is possibly TRBD1 (6 bases). The sequenced sample consisted of CD4+ T cells from blood, cultured in vitro. As DNA, the CDR3 is TGTGCCAGCAGCCCCTTTCGGACAGATCACTATGGCTACACCTTC. Translating gives CASSPFRTDHYGYTF. The full variable domain, its missing parts supplied by reference TRBV7-2 and TRBJ1-2, is GAGVSQSPSNKVTEKGKDVELRCDPISGHTALYWYRQSLGQGLEFLIYFQGNSAPDKSGLPSDRFSAERTGGSVSTLTIQRTQQEDSAVYLCASSPFRTDHYGYTFGSGTRLTVV.